The TCR beta chain described here comes from a study of early T cells in non-severe SARS-CoV-2 infection (TCRdb year 2021). About the study as a whole: Because TCR sequencing was done on bulk RNA from unsorted whole blood, the alpha and beta chains could not be paired.

A case-control design nested within a healthcare worker cohort in London, UK, was used, with weekly nasopharyngeal swab PCR tests and blood sampling performed. Healthcare workers were recruited during the week of the UK lockdown, between 23 and 31 March 2020, and followed weekly for up to about 15 weeks. The library was produced with 5' RACE. The run used a NextSeq 500. Unique molecular identifiers were attached to individual cDNA molecules in the TCR library protocol so that sequencing error and PCR bias could be corrected. Both TCR alpha and beta chains were sequenced, and tight co-correlation was observed between alpha and beta sequence abundances in each sample. The authors processed their data as follows. Decombinator V4 was used to perform V gene, J gene and CDR3 annotation of TCR sequences. Expanded TCRs were defined as changing significantly between any two time points under a Poisson model with p below 0.0001. Abundances of TCRs were expressed as counts per million after normalisation to the total number of TCRs sequenced in each sample. MAIT TCRs were defined by TRAV1-2 paired with TRAJ12, TRAJ20 or TRAJ33, and iNKT TCRs by TRAV10 paired with TRAJ18. VDJdb, accessed on 1 November 2021, was searched for TCRs annotated for CMV, EBV and SARS-CoV-2, and TCRs annotated for more than one antigen were excluded. TCRdb reworked the public reads: Q25 trimming with fastp, MiXCR clone assembly, productive beta chains retained. Each CDR3 protein appears once, grouped with its most common genes and DNA. TCRdb's processing, not the study's, gives the V and J calls here. This sample is represented by tens of thousands of distinct CDR3 sequences; over 6.5% of them were singletons. The ten largest clones capture roughly 4% of the sample.

The table lists this clonotype with many counts. Its antigen is still unknown. Base qualities are missing; no much larger clone stands one base away. What the research found in general, with its limitations: VDJdb matching was skewed toward anti-spike CD8 responses, so virus-specific expansions were likely underestimated and private and CD4 specificities were missed.

There are 16 amino acids in the CDR3, from cysteine to phenylalanine inclusive. Only the CDR3 region is kept as DNA, spanning 48 bases read in frame from base 1. CDR1 LGHDT and CDR2 YNNKEL were looked up in the germline V gene (reference sequence). V is clipped by 3 bases and J by 0 bases, and the sequence between their germline boundaries is 9 bases long. This sequence uses TRBV3-1 and TRBJ1-6; the D segment cannot be called with confidence. The TCR originated in an adult who was a healthcare worker with PCR-confirmed SARS-CoV-2 infection or an uninfected control (not recorded which). The sequenced sample was whole blood. DNA sequence: TGTGCCAGCAGCCAGACGGGAAGCTCCTATAATTCACCCCTCCACTTT. Its product reads: CASSQTGSSYNSPLHF.